Each of the 23 T cell receptor beta chains below was sequenced from the same sample in a study of Ad26.COV2.S vaccination and SARS-CoV-2 variants. Treatment specified: 15 to 20 received Ad26.COV2.S at low or high dose, single or two shots; about 5 received placebo; per-sample allocation not given. Collection of samples fell on day 63 after the first vaccine or placebo injection. TCRdb's table, derived via immunoSEQ multiplex PCR, lists solely in-frame clones and lacks some. The table includes roughly 350,000 clones, approximately 86% detected once. The specimen was peripheral blood, collected in a trial of Ad26.COV2.S vaccine versus placebo. Receptors were obtained from a person between 18 and 60 years old who received the Ad26.COV2.S COVID-19 vaccine or a placebo.

This chain uses TRBV5-1 with TRBJ1-1; a weak D match, TRBD1 (5 bases). This CDR3 spans 15 amino acids. V was pared by 7 bases and J by 3 bases, with 19 bases between. Germline V lookup: CDR1 SGHRS, CDR2 YFSETQ. The CDR3 is CASWDVGLGDTEAFF. The DNA for the CDR3 is TGCGCCAGCTGGGATGTGGGGCTAGGGGACACTGAAGCTTTCTTT.

The rearrangement joins TRBV4-3 to TRBJ2-1, with D unclear. Trimming removed 0 bases at V and 10 bases at J, with 10 bases between. The CDR3 spans 13 residues. In germline, CDR1 is LGHNA, CDR2 YSLEER. CDR3 in amino acids: CASSQDALGEQFF. The CDR3 DNA follows: TGCGCCAGCAGCCAAGATGCCCTGGGGGAGCAGTTCTTC.

The gene calls are TRBV10-3 and TRBJ1-4; unclear D gene. The V and J ends lost 2 bases and 8 bases respectively, with 9 bases between them. The germline gives CDR1 ENHRY, CDR2 SYGVKD. The CDR3 spans 13 residues. CDR3 nucleotide sequence: TGTGCCATCAGTGAGCTTCCTGGAGAAAAACTGTTTTTT. This sequence encodes CAISELPGEKLFF.

The V gene is TRBV4-1, the J gene TRBJ2-3, with D unresolved. Germline values: CDR1 MGHRA, CDR2 YSYEKL. This CDR3 comprises 14 residues. Trimming took 1 base from V and 2 from J, leaving 7 bases between them. In nucleotides, the CDR3 is TGCGCCAGCAGCCAAGTAGAATTCACAGATACGCAGTATTTT. Translation gives CASSQVEFTDTQYF.

This clone was seen once. CDR3 residues: CASSRTRGETEAFF. In nucleotides, the CDR3 is TGTGCCAGTAGCAGGACCCGGGGGGAAACTGAAGCTTTCTTT. V and J are TRBV19 and TRBJ1-1; D perhaps matches TRBD1 (5 bases). Germline CDR1 reads LNHDA; CDR2 reads SQIVND (reference sequence). The CDR3 has 14 amino acids. Deletions cut 6 bases from V and 5 bases from J, with 16 bases between.

This clone was seen only once. The chain links TRBV11-2 to TRBJ2-5; unclear D gene. V lost 0 bases, J lost 5 bases, and 16 bases lay in between. Germline V gives CDR1 SGHAT, CDR2 FQNNGV. The CDR3 sequence is 16 residues long. CDR3 nucleotide sequence: TGTGCCAGCAGCTTAGATCCCGGTCCTAAGTGGGAGACCCAGTACTTC. This sequence encodes CASSLDPGPKWETQYF.

The J gene is TRBJ1-6, the V gene TRBV19; D gene uncertain. V gave up 4 bases and J gave up 8 bases, with 15 bases separating them. The CDR3 loop spans 15 amino acids. CDR1 and CDR2 (germline): LNHDA, SQIVND (reference sequence). The CDR3 spells CASSTRVEFDSPLHF. CDR3 DNA: TGTGCCAGTAGTACTCGGGTGGAGTTTGATTCACCCCTCCACTTT.

This chain uses TRBV6-5 with TRBJ2-1, with TRBD1 matching 11 bases. The V gene's germline CDR1 is MNHEY and CDR2 SVGAGI. The CDR3 loop spans 14 amino acids. J was trimmed by 5 bases and V by 8 bases; bases with no gene match: 5. This CDR3 reads CASGTGGYNNEQFF. The DNA of the CDR3 is TGTGCCAGCGGGACAGGGGGATATAACAATGAGCAGTTCTTC.

The chain joins TRBV19 to TRBJ2-1, with 8 bases fitting TRBD2. V was clipped by 7 bases and J by 4 bases; unmatched bases: 9. The germline gives CDR1 LNHDA, CDR2 SQIVND (reference sequence). This CDR3 has 15 amino acids. The chain's CDR3 is CASTSGTRVYNEQFF. The DNA for the CDR3 is TGTGCCAGTACCTCCGGGACTAGGGTATACAATGAGCAGTTCTTC.

In its sample, this clone was seen many times. This chain uses TRBV11-1 with TRBJ2-3; possible D gene TRBD2, 5 bases. The CDR3 consists of 16 residues. Germline loops: CDR1 SGHAT, CDR2 FQDESV (reference sequence). V was trimmed by 2 bases and J by 0 bases, leaving 12 bases between them. CDR3 sequence (DNA): TGTGCCAGCAGCTTAAGACTATCTTCTAGCACAGATACGCAGTATTTT. Its protein product is CASSLRLSSSTDTQYF.

The chain has TRBV27 and TRBJ2-2, with no clear D. The CDR3 runs 17 residues. V lost 9 bases and J 0 bases, leaving 20 bases between the germline ends. The germline V gene encodes CDR1 MNHEY and CDR2 SMNVEV (reference sequence). The CDR3 loop is CASQGIFRGSNTGELFF. DNA for the CDR3: TGTGCCAGTCAAGGGATCTTCCGAGGATCGAACACCGGGGAGCTGTTTTTT.

This clone turned up a few times. V usage is TRBV19 and J usage is TRBJ1-1; unclear D gene. Germline CDR1 LNHDA, CDR2 SQIVND (reference sequence). The CDR3 is 14 residues long. Trimming left V 7 bases short and J 3 bases short, with 15 bases between. CDR3 bases: TGTGCCAGTATCGAGACCGGATACTACACTGAAGCTTTCTTT. Its protein product is CASIETGYYTEAFF.

The chain recombines TRBV7-9 with TRBJ1-2; D is uncertain. The V gene lost 4 bases and the J gene lost 7 bases, with 7 bases spanning the gap. The CDR3 spans 11 residues. CDR1 SEHNR and CDR2 FQNEAQ come from the germline V gene (reference sequence). The CDR3 DNA reads as TGTGCCAGCAGCTCCGTGGCTGGCTACACCTTC. It translates to CASSSVAGYTF.

V and J are TRBV29-1 and TRBJ2-5; D is unclear. Deletions cut 6 bases from V and 1 base from J, with 3 bases between. Germline CDR1 is SQVTM and CDR2 is ANQGSEA. The CDR3 has 10 amino acids. The chain's CDR3 is CSVAQETQYF. The CDR3 DNA follows: TGCAGCGTCGCCCAAGAGACCCAGTACTTC.

The chain links TRBV18 to TRBJ1-3; D possibly corresponds to TRBD1 (6 bases). Germline CDR1 reads KGHSH; CDR2 reads LQKENI. Trimming stripped 3 bases from V and 3 bases from J, with 18 bases between. The CDR3 is 17 residues long. The CDR3 nucleotides are TGTGCCAGCTCACCGACTCCGGGCAGGGGCCATGGAAACACCATATATTTT. Its protein product is CASSPTPGRGHGNTIYF.

The chain couples TRBV5-6 to TRBJ1-6; TRBD1 might be the D (5 bases). Trimming pared 0 bases from V and 5 bases from J, leaving 9 bases between. The CDR3 is 15 residues long. Per the germline V gene, CDR1 is SGHDT and CDR2 is YYEEEE. CDR3 in DNA: TGTGCCAGCAGCTTGGCGGGCAGGGATAATTCACCCCTCCACTTT. Translating it yields CASSLAGRDNSPLHF.

This clone was counted only a few times. As DNA, the CDR3 is TGTGCCAGTAGTTCCGAACAGGGGCTAGGCACTGAAGCTTTCTTT. It translates to CASSSEQGLGTEAFF. This chain uses TRBV19 with TRBJ1-1; 7 bases map to TRBD1. After removal of 5 bases from V and 4 bases from J, the junction contained 10 bases not matched to a gene. Per the germline V gene, CDR1 is LNHDA and CDR2 is SQIVND (reference sequence). CDR3 length equals 15 residues.

The chain links TRBV7-2 to TRBJ2-7; perhaps TRBD1 as D (6 bases). The CDR3 has 15 amino acids. CDR1 is SGHTA and CDR2 is FQGNSA in the germline V gene. Deletions cut 3 bases from V and 1 base from J, with 13 bases between. CDR3 nucleotide sequence: TGTGCCAGCAGCTTCTTCAGGGGTGTATCCTACGAGCAGTACTTC. This sequence encodes CASSFFRGVSYEQYF. Combining the CDR3 with reference TRBV7-2 and TRBJ2-7 gives the whole variable domain GAGVSQSPSNKVTEKGKDVELRCDPISGHTALYWYRQSLGQGLEFLIYFQGNSAPDKSGLPSDRFSAERTGGSVSTLTIQRTQQEDSAVYLCASSFFRGVSYEQYFGPGTRLTVT.

V and J are TRBV7-2 and TRBJ1-2, with TRBD1 as a possible D gene (5 bases). V lost 0 bases to trimming and J lost 3 bases, with 14 bases between them. CDR1 is SGHTA and CDR2 is FQGNSA in the germline V gene. The CDR3 has 16 residues. The CDR3 sequence: CASSLATWGAHYGYTF. The DNA of the CDR3 is TGTGCCAGCAGCTTAGCGACCTGGGGCGCTCACTATGGCTACACCTTC.

The chain couples TRBV14 to TRBJ2-2, with 8 bases lining up with TRBD1. CDR1 and CDR2 from the germline V gene are SGHDN and FVKESK. V shed 3 bases and J 4 bases; nucleotides not matched to a gene: 4. The CDR3 loop spans 15 amino acids. The CDR3 protein is CASSQWTGTTGELFF. The CDR3 coding sequence is TGTGCCAGCAGCCAGTGGACAGGGACCACCGGGGAGCTGTTTTTT.

This rearrangement joins TRBV7-9 to TRBJ1-2; D remains unclear. Germline CDR1 reads SEHNR; CDR2 reads FQNEAQ (reference sequence). The CDR3 is made up of 13 amino acids. V was clipped by 5 bases and J by 7 bases, with 14 bases between them. This chain's CDR3 is CASSPSRVAGYTF. CDR3 in DNA: TGTGCCAGCAGCCCAAGCCGGGTAGCTGGCTACACCTTC.

The chain uses TRBV2 and TRBJ1-5, with no clear D. The CDR3 totals 14 residues. V lost 4 bases and J 6 bases, leaving 13 bases between the germline ends. Germline lookup yields CDR1 SNHLY and CDR2 FYNNEI. CDR3 loop: CASSGELPSQPQHF. The CDR3 DNA is TGTGCCAGCAGTGGGGAGTTACCGAGTCAGCCCCAGCATTTT. The whole variable domain, filled in from reference TRBV2 and TRBJ1-5, reads EPEVTQTPSHQVTQMGQEVILRCVPISNHLYFYWYRQILGQKVEFLVSFYNNEISEKSEIFDDQFSVERPDGSNFTLKIRSTKLEDSAMYFCASSGELPSQPQHFGDGTRLSIL.

The chain joins TRBV10-1 to TRBJ1-1; maybe TRBD1 (5 bases). Between the trimmed V and J ends, which lost 4 bases and 1 base, there was a span of 13 bases. The CDR3 consists of 15 residues. Germline V gene sequence: CDR1 WNHNN, CDR2 SYGVQD (reference sequence). CDR3 residues: CASSADSAGNTEAFF. DNA of the CDR3: TGCGCCAGCAGTGCCGACAGCGCCGGGAACACTGAAGCTTTCTTT.